This T cell receptor (beta chain) was sequenced during a study of lymphopenia after photon versus proton radiotherapy. Findings of the study overall: After the lymphocyte nadir, photon-treated repertoires showed oligoclonal expansion, especially of CD8+ Temra cells. Only patients who died were analyzed for survival; proton advantage is unproven. Photon-treated patients lost naive T cells and TCR diversity; proton-treated stayed stable.

As regards this clone: Its specificity is unknown.

Sequencing used immunoSEQ multiplex PCR; TCRdb keeps in-frame clones, though not all of them. The sample includes about 22,000 clones, nearly 95% of them seen just once. This receptor was obtained from a woman between 65 and 79 years old with pancreatic cancer. Some clones in this sample may be carry-over from other donors' samples. Sample: peripheral blood, taken from a patient treated with proton-based radiotherapy.

The CDR3 DNA reads TGTGCCAGCAGACCCGGACAGGGGGCGATTCAGCCCCAGCATTTT. Amino acid sequence: CASRPGQGAIQPQHF. The chain combines TRBV27 with TRBJ1-5; 11 nucleotides agree with TRBD1. This CDR3 spans 15 amino acids. Trimming at V came to 6 bases and at J to 6 bases, leaving 7 bases not matched to a gene. Germline lookup yields CDR1 MNHEY and CDR2 SMNVEV (reference sequence).